The next 28 T cell receptor beta chains were all read from a single sample in a study of T cell repertoires in cytomegalovirus infection. For these receptors, no antigen is known. From the reads, TCRdb called clonotypes with MiXCR, one entry per CDR3 protein. The profile covers approximately 1,000,000 distinct CDR3 sequences, with approximately 31% appearing a single time and roughly an eighth taken by the ten largest. The sample in question was cultured CD8+ T cells from PBMCs, obtained from culture after CMV antigen stimulation. The receptors stem from a human donor in good health (CMV status not recorded). Some clones in this sample may be carry-over from other donors' samples.

V and J are TRBV7-9 and TRBJ2-1; a weak D match, TRBD1 (5 bases). V gave up 4 bases and J gave up 4 bases, with 11 bases separating them. This CDR3 has 14 residues. Germline V gene lookup returns CDR1 SEHNR and CDR2 FQNEAQ (reference sequence). CDR3 in amino acids: CASSYEDSYNEQFF. Here the CDR3 DNA reads TGTGCCAGCAGCTACGAAGACAGTTACAATGAGCAGTTCTTC.

This clonotype has only one observation. This chain uses TRBV6-5 with TRBJ1-4; unclear D gene. Germline CDR1 reads MNHEY; CDR2 reads SVGAGI. The length of the CDR3 is 15 residues. V was trimmed by 0 bases and J by 5 bases, leaving 10 bases between them. This CDR3 reads CASSYSRNSNEKLFF. Here the CDR3 DNA reads TGTGCCAGCAGTTACTCTCGGAACTCGAATGAAAAACTGTTTTTT.

The V call is TRBV24-1, the J call TRBJ2-3; the match to TRBD2 covers 10 bases. V lost 3 bases, J lost 6 bases, and 14 bases stayed unmatched. Germline assignment: CDR1 KGHDR and CDR2 SFDVKD. The CDR3 has 18 residues. The DNA for the CDR3 is TGTGCCACCAGTGATCGAGATAGCGGGGGGCCTGCCTCCGATACGCAGTATTTT. It is translated as CATSDRDSGGPASDTQYF.

The table lists this clonotype with a few counts. This chain links TRBV7-6 with TRBJ1-2, with D maybe TRBD1 (5 bases). V was trimmed by 1 base and J by 4 bases, leaving 10 bases between them. This CDR3 is 14 amino acids long. From germline, CDR1 is SGHVS and CDR2 FNYEAQ. As DNA, the CDR3 is TGTGCCAGCAGCTTAGAAGGGACGGGCTATGGCTACACCTTC. This sequence encodes CASSLEGTGYGYTF.

The chain is built from TRBV5-5 and TRBJ1-1; a possible D gene is TRBD1 (5 bases). The V end was cut by 7 bases, the J end by 6 bases, with 10 bases between. Looked up from germline, CDR1 is SGHKS and CDR2 is YYEKEE (reference sequence). The CDR3 is 11 residues long. The DNA for the CDR3 is TGTGCCAGCCGATTACAGGCTGAAGCTTTCTTT. Translating it yields CASRLQAEAFF.

The J gene is TRBJ1-1, the V gene TRBV4-1; D is uncertain. Trimming took 2 bases from V and 6 from J, leaving 13 bases between them. Germline CDR1 and CDR2: MGHRA and YSYEKL. The CDR3 totals 14 residues. The CDR3 sequence is CASSQPDHSAEAFF. The CDR3 nucleotides are TGCGCCAGCAGCCAACCGGACCATAGCGCTGAAGCTTTCTTT.

The table lists this clonotype with many counts. V and J are TRBV27 and TRBJ2-7, with 7 bases matching TRBD1. Trimming took 2 bases from V and 2 from J; bases not matched to a gene: 3. The CDR3 sequence is 14 residues long. Germline CDR1 is MNHEY and CDR2 is SMNVEV (reference sequence). CDR3 nucleotides: TGTGCCAGCAGTTTAAGTCAGGGGGCCTACGAGCAGTACTTC. This gives the protein CASSLSQGAYEQYF.

The CDR3 is CASSQLAGGYNEQFF. DNA for the CDR3: TGTGCCAGCAGTCAACTAGCGGGGGGATACAATGAGCAGTTCTTC. The V and J genes are TRBV7-8 and TRBJ2-1; 12 positions match TRBD2. Germline values: CDR1 SGHVS, CDR2 FQNEAQ. The CDR3 sequence is 15 residues long. V lost 6 bases to trimming and J lost 4 bases; unmatched junction nucleotides: 4.

The V call is TRBV7-9, the J call TRBJ1-5, with no clear D. V was cut by 0 bases and J by 0 bases, with 12 bases left in between. The CDR3 is made up of 17 amino acids. Germline V gene data show CDR1 as SEHNR and CDR2 as FQNEAQ (reference sequence). The CDR3 sequence is CASSLALGLYSNQPQHF. The CDR3 DNA reads TGTGCCAGCAGCTTAGCGCTAGGGTTATATAGCAATCAGCCCCAGCATTTT.

Details on this clonotype: The junction differs from germline at one of its ends, possibly a read error. This chain links TRBV7-6 with TRBJ2-2; D is possibly TRBD1 (7 bases). The length of the CDR3 is 16 residues. Germline V gene sequence: CDR1 SGHVS, CDR2 FNYEAQ. The CDR3 sequence: CTSSDIRGGGAGELFF. The CDR3 region has the DNA TGTACCAGCAGCGATATCAGAGGGGGCGGGGCCGGGGAGCTGTTTTTT.

This clonotype was detected many times. The V call is TRBV7-2, the J call TRBJ1-4; possibly TRBD1 for D (5 bases). V was cut by 3 bases and J by 6 bases, with 11 bases left in between. The CDR3 is 14 residues long. Germline CDR1 SGHTA, CDR2 FQGNSA. Written as DNA, the CDR3 is TGTGCCAGCAGCTTCAGGGCTGGGGATGAAAAACTGTTTTTT. Protein sequence: CASSFRAGDEKLFF. The entire variable domain, with the rest obtained from reference TRBV7-2 and TRBJ1-4, is as follows: GAGVSQSPSNKVTEKGKDVELRCDPISGHTALYWYRQSLGQGLEFLIYFQGNSAPDKSGLPSDRFSAERTGGSVSTLTIQRTQQEDSAVYLCASSFRAGDEKLFFGSGTQLSVL.

This chain connects TRBV5-1 to TRBJ1-1, with 10 bases fitting TRBD1. Germline loops: CDR1 SGHRS, CDR2 YFSETQ. The CDR3 runs 16 residues. Unmatched junction bases numbered 10, after V lost 4 bases and J lost 4 bases. CDR3 in DNA: TGCGCCAGCAGCCCTTGGACAGGGGGTTTGGGCACTGAAGCTTTCTTT. Translation gives CASSPWTGGLGTEAFF.

The gene calls are TRBV7-9 and TRBJ2-7, with D possibly TRBD1 on 6 matching bases. Germline lookup yields CDR1 SEHNR and CDR2 FQNEAQ (reference sequence). With 5 bases removed from V and 0 bases from J, the gap between germline ends came to 14 bases. CDR3 length equals 15 residues. Here the CDR3 DNA reads TGTGCCAGCAGCGGGGGTCAGGGGAGCTCCTACGAGCAGTACTTC. It encodes CASSGGQGSSYEQYF.

This chain links TRBV6-2 or TRBV6-3 with TRBJ2-1; TRBD1 aligns across 7 bases. The CDR3 is 15 residues long. The V gene's germline CDR1 is MNHEY and CDR2 SVGEGT. V lost 8 bases, J lost 4 bases, and 11 bases stayed unmatched. CDR3 nucleotide sequence: TGTGCCAGCCGATCCCCCGGGACAGCTTACAATGAGCAGTTCTTC. Residues: CASRSPGTAYNEQFF.

This clonotype occurred a few times. The V gene is TRBV4-3, the J gene TRBJ1-4, with D maybe TRBD1 (6 bases). The CDR3 spans 16 residues. V was shortened by 0 bases and J by 8 bases, with 16 bases between the two germline ends. From germline, CDR1 is LGHNA and CDR2 YSLEER. The CDR3 bases are TGCGCCAGCAGCCAAGAGCGAGGGGGAGGTTCGGAAAAACTGTTTTTT. This sequence encodes CASSQERGGGSEKLFF.

The chain joins TRBV28 to TRBJ1-5, with 7 bases matching TRBD1. Looked up from germline, CDR1 is MDHEN and CDR2 is SYDVKM. V dropped 0 bases and J dropped 4; count of bases not matched to a gene: 6. The CDR3 is 16 amino acids. CDR3 DNA: TGTGCCAGCAGTTTATGGGAGGGGGCCCAGAATCAGCCCCAGCATTTT. Encoded protein: CASSLWEGAQNQPQHF.

This clonotype has ten or more counts. The rearrangement joins TRBV12-5 to TRBJ2-5; D call uncertain. CDR3 length equals 15 residues. The germline gives CDR1 LGHNT, CDR2 FRNRAP. Trimming left V 1 base short and J 5 bases short, with 14 bases between. The CDR3 DNA sequence: TGTGCTAGTGGTTTGGAAGGCTACAGAACGGAGACCCAGTACTTC. Its translation: CASGLEGYRTETQYF.

The chain employs TRBV7-6 and TRBJ2-1; 7 bases are shared with TRBD1. Germline V CDR1 and CDR2: SGHVS, FNYEAQ. V lost 4 bases and J lost 12; bases outside the gene matches: 18. The CDR3 has 16 amino acids. CDR3 sequence reads: CASSSPDGQEGSGQFF. DNA of the CDR3: TGTGCCAGCAGCTCCCCCGACGGACAGGAAGGGTCTGGGCAGTTCTTC.

The chain has TRBV6-2 or TRBV6-3 and TRBJ2-3, with D hard to call. Germline V gene sequence: CDR1 MNHEY, CDR2 SVGEGT. There are 17 residues in the CDR3. With 8 bases removed from V and 2 bases from J, the gap between germline ends came to 23 bases. The CDR3 protein is CASDGFSGRLFTDTQYF. The CDR3 bases are TGTGCCAGCGATGGCTTTTCCGGGCGTCTATTCACAGATACGCAGTATTTT.

The chain has TRBV7-9 and TRBJ1-1, with a weak D call TRBD1 (6 bases). Germline CDR1 and CDR2: SEHNR and FQNEAQ (reference sequence). V lost 5 bases to trimming and J lost 0 bases, with 13 bases between them. The CDR3 consists of 15 residues. CDR3 bases: TGTGCCAGCAGCACCAGGGACAAATTGAACACTGAAGCTTTCTTT. This translates into CASSTRDKLNTEAFF.

V gene TRBV5-5 combines with J gene TRBJ2-3; no reliable D call. Germline V gives CDR1 SGHKS, CDR2 YYEKEE (reference sequence). CDR3 size: 14 residues. V was clipped by 0 bases and J by 4 bases, with 9 bases between them. CDR3 in amino acids: CASSLVEFSDTQYF. CDR3 in DNA: TGTGCCAGCAGCTTGGTAGAATTTTCAGATACGCAGTATTTT.

In its sample, this clonotype was seen a few times. The chain uses TRBV27 and TRBJ1-2; D perhaps matches TRBD1 (5 bases). Between the trimmed V and J ends, which lost 6 bases and 4 bases, there was a span of 18 bases. The germline V gene encodes CDR1 MNHEY and CDR2 SMNVEV (reference sequence). CDR3 length equals 15 residues. In DNA, the CDR3 is TGTGCCAGCAGCTCCGGGGGTTCCATTAGCTATGGCTACACCTTC. It encodes CASSSGGSISYGYTF.

This clonotype was observed a handful of times. The genes are TRBV4-1 and TRBJ1-2, with D perhaps matching TRBD1 (5 bases). This CDR3 has 14 amino acids. V lost 5 bases and J lost 6, with 16 bases in between. From germline, CDR1 is MGHRA and CDR2 YSYEKL. The CDR3 here is CASSERGSGHGYTF. The CDR3 nucleotides are TGCGCCAGCAGCGAAAGGGGTTCAGGGCATGGCTACACCTTC.

This clonotype was picked up one time. Just one base apart from a much larger clone, this may be a read error. V and J are TRBV7-9 and TRBJ2-3; no clear D gene. With 5 bases removed from V and 2 bases from J, the gap between germline ends came to 20 bases. The germline V gene has CDR1 SEHNR and CDR2 FQNEAQ (reference sequence). The length of the CDR3 is 17 residues. The CDR3 protein is CASSDRSLVTITDTQYF. The CDR3 DNA follows: TGTGCCAGCAGCGACCGTTCTCTGGTAACCATCACAGATACGCAGTATTTT.

This chain uses TRBV19 with TRBJ1-1; 7 bases agree with TRBD1. V shed 2 bases and J 7 bases; nucleotides not matched to a gene: 7. This CDR3 spans 14 amino acids. CDR1 is LNHDA and CDR2 is SQIVND in the germline V gene (reference sequence). This CDR3 is CASSISGGGNEAFF. The CDR3 DNA sequence: TGTGCCAGTAGTATATCAGGAGGGGGCAATGAAGCTTTCTTT. The full variable domain, in which reference TRBV19 and TRBJ1-1 provide the parts outside the CDR3, is DGGITQSPKYLFRKEGQNVTLSCEQNLNHDAMYWYRQDPGQGLRLIYYSQIVNDFQKGDIAEGYSVSREKKESFPLTVTSAQKNPTAFYLCASSISGGGNEAFFGQGTRLTVV.

The V gene is TRBV5-4, the J gene TRBJ1-2; 7 bases are shared with TRBD1. The V segment lost 2 bases and the J segment 1 base; nucleotides outside the gene matches: 20. Per germline, CDR1 SGHNT and CDR2 YYREEE (reference sequence). There are 20 residues in the CDR3. The CDR3 nucleotides read TGTGCCAGCAGCTTCGGGCAGGGGGTCGAAACCTCCTTTTTTAACTATGGCTACACCTTC. Translating it yields CASSFGQGVETSFFNYGYTF.

This rearrangement joins TRBV29-1 to TRBJ2-7; TRBD2 is a possible D gene (5 bases). Looked up from germline, CDR1 is SQVTM and CDR2 is ANQGSEA. Between the trimmed V and J ends, which lost 7 bases and 2 bases, there was a span of 12 bases. The CDR3 runs 12 residues. The CDR3 coding sequence is TGCAGCGCTGCGGACTCTCCCTACGAGCAGTACGTC. Protein sequence: CSAADSPYEQYV.

The chain employs TRBV7-9 and TRBJ2-1; D is ambiguous. The germline gives CDR1 SEHNR, CDR2 FQNEAQ (reference sequence). The CDR3 contains 14 residues. The germline V and J ends were trimmed by 5 bases and 7 bases, with 15 bases remaining between them. CDR3 coding DNA: TGTGCCAGCAGCCCGTACGCGTCCCGTAATGAGCAGTTCTTC. Protein product: CASSPYASRNEQFF.